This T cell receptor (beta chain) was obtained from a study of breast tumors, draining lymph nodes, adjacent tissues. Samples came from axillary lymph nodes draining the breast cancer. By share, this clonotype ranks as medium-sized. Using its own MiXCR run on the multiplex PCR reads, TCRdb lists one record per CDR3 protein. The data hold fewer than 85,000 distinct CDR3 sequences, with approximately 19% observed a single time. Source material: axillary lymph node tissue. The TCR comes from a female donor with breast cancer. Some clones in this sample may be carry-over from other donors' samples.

The CDR3 sequence: CASSLGGSDYEQYF. The CDR3 coding sequence is TGTGCCAGCAGCTTAGGCGGGAGCGACTACGAGCAGTACTTC. This chain links TRBV11-2 with TRBJ2-7; 7 bases align to TRBD2. Germline assignment: CDR1 SGHAT and CDR2 FQNNGV. The CDR3 totals 14 residues. Trimming took 1 base from V and 3 from J; bases not matched to a gene: 3.